The clone carrying this TCR beta chain is medium-sized in the sample. The antigen is not known. Having ophthalmopathy, the donors showed moderate-to-severe activity, CAS ≥3 and NOSPECS ≥4, with disease lasting under 3 months. PBMCs were isolated from a roughly 10 ml sample of fresh peripheral blood. RNA transcripts provided the template for amplifying TCR beta CDR3 regions. Second-round multiplex PCR came after a first-round RT-PCR that employed HTBI primers. TCRdb reprocessed the multiplex PCR reads with MiXCR, giving one entry per CDR3 protein. This sample has approximately 45,000 distinct CDR3 sequences, with over 40% found just once. This sample is drawn from a study of Graves' ophthalmopathy and Graves' hyperthyroidism. General study points: Ophthalmopathy progression was predicted with 55% to 71% sensitivity and roughly 79% specificity.

Germline CDR1 reads DFQATT; CDR2 reads SNEGSKA (reference sequence). The CDR3 consists of 14 residues. Trimming pared 3 bases from V and 1 base from J, leaving 10 bases between. The sample was peripheral blood. The clonotype comes from an adult man with Graves' ophthalmopathy. This chain connects TRBV20-1 to TRBJ2-1; D is unclear. For the CDR3, the DNA is TGCAGTGCTAGTCCCAGCGTATCCTACAATGAGCAGTTCTTC. Translated, it gives CSASPSVSYNEQFF.